The 17 T cell receptor beta chains given below trace back to one sample, sequenced in a study of cytomegalovirus exposure and HLA in healthy donors. 60 Vbeta and 13 Jbeta primers were used in PCR. Some clones are missing from TCRdb's copy, which holds only in-frame ones; the method was immunoSEQ multiplex PCR. The sample contains about 200,000 clones, 75% to 90% of which appear only once. What was sequenced was PBMCs. The receptors shown here come from a woman in her 30s in good health and CMV-seronegative.

The rearrangement uses TRBV19 and TRBJ1-5, with D unresolved. Per the germline V gene, CDR1 is LNHDA and CDR2 is SQIVND (reference sequence). CDR3 length: 15 residues. The V and J ends lost 7 bases and 2 bases respectively, with 15 bases between them. The CDR3 loop reads CASTVGGGGNQPQHF. For the CDR3, the DNA is TGTGCCAGTACCGTGGGAGGTGGTGGCAATCAGCCCCAGCATTTT.

This clone was seen a few times. The rearrangement joins TRBV5-4 to TRBJ2-7; possibly TRBD1 for D (5 bases). With 1 base removed from V and 2 bases from J, the gap between germline ends came to 16 bases. The V gene's germline CDR1 is SGHNT and CDR2 YYREEE (reference sequence). This CDR3 comprises 16 residues. CDR3 in amino acids: CASSLRPQTETYEQYF. CDR3 in DNA: TGTGCCAGCAGCTTGAGACCCCAGACAGAAACCTACGAGCAGTACTTC.

The chain employs TRBV5-4 and TRBJ2-7; 10 bases are a match to TRBD2. V was pared by 0 bases and J by 2 bases, with 5 bases of the junction left unmatched. Germline CDR1 SGHNT, CDR2 YYREEE (reference sequence). The CDR3 sequence is 16 residues long. The CDR3 spells CASSLGSGGTTYEQYF. In nucleotides, the CDR3 is TGTGCCAGCAGCTTGGGTAGCGGGGGGACCACCTACGAGCAGTACTTC.

The gene calls are TRBV29-1 and TRBJ2-7; TRBD1 might be the D (6 bases). Per germline, CDR1 SQVTM and CDR2 ANQGSEA. The CDR3 has 15 amino acids. V was cut by 1 base and J by 6 bases, with 19 bases left in between. The CDR3 loop is CSVEVGTGFTGEQYF. CDR3 coding DNA: TGCAGCGTTGAAGTAGGAACAGGGTTTACGGGCGAGCAGTACTTC.

J is TRBJ1-2 and V is TRBV6-1; 9 nucleotides line up with TRBD1. This CDR3 contains 14 residues. With 6 bases clipped from V and 8 bases from J, the junction kept 10 bases outside the gene matches. The V gene's germline CDR1 is MNHNS and CDR2 SASEGT. The CDR3 sequence is CASSPTSDRGGYTF. CDR3 sequence (DNA): TGTGCCAGCAGCCCCACATCGGACAGGGGAGGCTACACCTTC.

V gene TRBV7-8 combines with J gene TRBJ2-3, with 11 positions matching TRBD2. Germline assignment: CDR1 SGHVS and CDR2 FQNEAQ. This CDR3 comprises 15 residues. The J segment lost 2 bases and the V segment lost 6 bases, leaving 4 bases of the junction unmatched. CDR3 nucleotides: TGTGCCAGCAGGGGACTAGCGGCCGCCACAGATACGCAGTATTTT. Amino acids: CASRGLAAATDTQYF.

The V and J genes are TRBV7-9 and TRBJ1-1; no clear D. Between the trimmed V and J ends, which lost 5 bases and 3 bases, there was a span of 7 bases. Per the germline V gene, CDR1 is SEHNR and CDR2 is FQNEAQ (reference sequence). The CDR3 runs to 12 residues. CDR3 sequence: CASSRRDTEAFF. CDR3 bases: TGTGCCAGCAGCCGGCGGGACACTGAAGCTTTCTTT.

The genes are TRBV2 and TRBJ2-3, with 7 positions matching TRBD1. CDR3 length: 14 amino acids. V was pared by 8 bases and J by 4 bases, with 9 bases of the junction left unmatched. The germline gives CDR1 SNHLY, CDR2 FYNNEI. The CDR3 DNA reads as TGTGCCAGCGATTTTGACAGGGACGCAGATACGCAGTATTTT. Amino acids: CASDFDRDADTQYF.

The rearrangement uses TRBV19 and TRBJ1-1; TRBD1 agrees at 9 bases. CDR1 and CDR2 (germline): LNHDA, SQIVND (reference sequence). The CDR3 loop spans 16 amino acids. V shed 5 bases and J 6 bases; nucleotides not matched to a gene: 13. The DNA of the CDR3 is TGTGCCAGTAGTCTCGCCGCGGGACAGGGTGGAGCTGAAGCTTTCTTT. Translating gives CASSLAAGQGGAEAFF.

The V gene is TRBV5-6, the J gene TRBJ2-1, with 11 bases fitting TRBD1. There are 11 residues in the CDR3. Trimming took 9 bases from V and 13 from J; bases not matched to a gene: 6. Germline V lookup: CDR1 SGHDT, CDR2 YYEEEE. CDR3: CAIGQGAGQFF. DNA of the CDR3: TGTGCCATAGGACAGGGGGCAGGACAGTTCTTC.

The chain uses TRBV2 and TRBJ2-6; the D gene is possibly TRBD1 (6 bases). The CDR3 consists of 16 residues. Germline CDR1 is SNHLY and CDR2 is FYNNEI. The V end lost 6 bases, the J end lost 2 bases, and 14 bases lay between the germline ends. The CDR3 region is CASRDDRNAGANVLTF. CDR3 nucleotides: TGTGCCAGCAGGGACGACAGGAACGCTGGGGCCAACGTCCTGACTTTC.

To note about this clone: At the DNA level, this CDR3 is encoded by other sequences in the same sample as well. The chain links TRBV27 to TRBJ2-1, with D maybe TRBD2 (6 bases). V was shortened by 2 bases and J by 3 bases, with 8 bases between the two germline ends. Per the germline V gene, CDR1 is MNHEY and CDR2 is SMNVEV (reference sequence). This CDR3 has 14 residues. The CDR3: CASSLRAGYNEQFF. CDR3 coding DNA: TGTGCCAGCAGTTTAAGAGCGGGCTACAATGAGCAGTTCTTC.

V is TRBV7-3 and J is TRBJ2-1; the match to TRBD1 covers 7 bases. Germline-derived CDR1 and CDR2 are SGHTA and FQGTGA. Unmatched junction bases numbered 9, after V lost 1 base and J lost 9 bases. This CDR3 contains 15 residues. Here the CDR3 reads CASSLSQGEAGEQFF. The CDR3 DNA follows: TGTGCCAGCAGCTTAAGTCAGGGGGAAGCTGGTGAGCAGTTCTTC.

The chain employs TRBV15 and TRBJ2-3; 9 bases are shared with TRBD2. Losses at the gene ends were 3 bases for V and 4 bases for J; bases not matched to a gene: 11. This CDR3 comprises 17 residues. Germline V gene data show CDR1 as LNHNV and CDR2 as YYDKDF (reference sequence). CDR3 sequence: CATSRPRSSGGADTQYF. CDR3 in DNA: TGTGCCACCAGCAGGCCCCGTAGTAGCGGGGGCGCAGATACGCAGTATTTT.

This clone was counted a few times. The chain joins TRBV5-5 to TRBJ2-1; no clear D gene. The germline V and J ends were trimmed by 1 base and 9 bases, with 14 bases remaining between them. The CDR3 totals 14 residues. Germline lookup yields CDR1 SGHKS and CDR2 YYEKEE (reference sequence). The CDR3 DNA sequence: TGTGCCAGCAGCTTGTGGTTAAGTAAAGCTGAGCAGTTCTTC. It encodes CASSLWLSKAEQFF.

The CDR3 DNA reads as TGTGCCAGCAGCCCTTTCGAGTACAATGAGCAGTTCTTC. Translated: CASSPFEYNEQFF. V gene TRBV5-4 combines with J gene TRBJ2-1; unclear D gene. The ends were cut back, 4 bases at V and 4 bases at J, with 9 bases in the middle. The CDR3 spans 13 residues. Germline loops: CDR1 SGHNT, CDR2 YYREEE (reference sequence).

The genes are TRBV5-8 and TRBJ2-1; D is uncertain. Germline lookup yields CDR1 SGHTS and CDR2 YDEGEE. Trimming took off 4 bases at V and 8 bases at J, with 16 bases between the two ends. The CDR3 has 14 amino acids. The CDR3 here is CASSPVWARYEQFF. In nucleotides, the CDR3 is TGTGCCAGCAGCCCCGTTTGGGCGCGCTATGAGCAGTTCTTC.